What follows describes a single TCR beta chain. These data belong to a study of CD8 T cells in Susac syndrome. The CDR3 totals 16 residues. Reverse transcription of about 0.5 to 1 ug RNA was carried out with random hexamers. TCR beta CDR3 was amplified by immunoSEQ covering 54 Vbeta and 13 Jbeta. TCRdb itself ran the immunoSEQ multiplex PCR reads through MiXCR, one entry per CDR3 protein. Of more than 100,000 distinct CDR3 sequences detected, roughly 80% appear once; the ten largest clones hold around 0.5%. Material: CD8+ T cells from PBMCs. The chain recombines TRBV21-1 with TRBJ2-1; the DNA was not compared with TRBD2, the D call given in the table. TRBV21-1 counts as a pseudogene. The clonotype comes from a human donor with multiple sclerosis. The CDR3 here is CASSKVGLAGPNEQFF. The CDR3 DNA follows: TGTGCCAGCAGCAAAGTGGGGCTAGCGGGACCAAATGAGCAGTTCTTC.